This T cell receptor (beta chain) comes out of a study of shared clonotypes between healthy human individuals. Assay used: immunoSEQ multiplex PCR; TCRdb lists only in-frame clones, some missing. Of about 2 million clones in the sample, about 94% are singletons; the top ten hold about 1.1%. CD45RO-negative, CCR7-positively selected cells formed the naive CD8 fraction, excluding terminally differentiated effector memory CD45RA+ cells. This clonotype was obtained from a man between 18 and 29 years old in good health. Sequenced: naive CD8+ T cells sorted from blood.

The CDR3 region is CASSQNPGHLGYEQYF. The DNA for the CDR3 is TGTGCCAGCAGCCAGAATCCGGGACATTTAGGCTACGAGCAGTACTTC. The chain is built from TRBV14 and TRBJ2-7, with TRBD1 as a possible D gene (6 bases). The CDR3 is 16 residues long. Germline CDR1 SGHDN, CDR2 FVKESK. The V end was cut by 3 bases, the J end by 3 bases, with 18 bases between.